This T cell receptor beta chain was identified during a study of identical twins. Study outcomes and limitations: With beta out-of-frame sequences, excess sharing by twins was weaker. Abundant beta clonotypes from cord blood had fewer insertions, unlike memory repertoires, which showed none.

Concerning this clonotype: Its antigen remains unidentified.

Germline-derived CDR1 and CDR2 are MNHEY and SVGAGI. The CDR3 has 15 amino acids. V shed 0 bases and J shed 1 base, with 9 bases lying between them. TCRdb independently ran MiXCR on the 5' RACE reads; one entry per CDR3 protein. Found here are 310,000 or so distinct CDR3 sequences, about 8.9% of them singletons; the top ten hold over 2%. These same records also appear under a second study, on yellow fever vaccine responses in identical twins.

Sequencing used memory (CD45RO+) T cells sorted from blood. The chain joins TRBV6-5 to TRBJ1-1; D is unclear. The receptor's source is a woman younger than 30 in good health. CDR3 DNA sequence: TGTGCCAGCAGTTACTCGTTGAACCAGAACACTGAAGCTTTCTTT. This encodes CASSYSLNQNTEAFF.